This T cell receptor (beta chain) was recorded in a study of cytomegalovirus exposure and HLA in healthy donors. Study at large: From HLA-typed donors, an early data release held tens of millions of unique TCRs.

The donors gave bone marrow, and they were healthy. Findings of the study overall: CMV serostatus stood as the only immune exposure information on hand.

Looked up from germline, CDR1 is GTSNPN and CDR2 is SVGIG (reference sequence). The CDR3 loop spans 14 amino acids. Unmatched junction bases numbered 3, after V lost 2 bases and J lost 2 bases. Amplification used 60 Vbeta primers and 13 Jbeta primers. TCRdb's table, derived via immunoSEQ multiplex PCR, lists solely in-frame clones and lacks some. The data show under 150,000 clones, with around four fifths seen just once and 1.2% to 1.5% held by the top ten. On this clone itself: The antigen is undetermined.

This sequence joins TRBV30 and TRBJ2-3; 8 positions agree with TRBD2. Material for sequencing was PBMCs. The TCR comes from a woman aged 40-49 years in good health and CMV-seronegative. The CDR3 nucleotides read TGTGCCTGGAGTACTAGCGGCGCCACAGATACGCAGTATTTT. Translating gives CAWSTSGATDTQYF.